A selection of T cell receptor beta chains follows, all from one sample in a study of cytomegalovirus exposure and HLA in healthy donors. Generated by immunoSEQ multiplex PCR, the TCRdb table keeps only in-frame clones and is missing some. In the table there are more than 95,000 clones, roughly 86% of which are singletons. The sample was PBMCs. Receptors were obtained from a woman aged 18-29 years in good health and CMV-seropositive. CDR3s include the opening cysteine and the closing phenylalanine or tryptophan. The D gene is left open where the match is weak. The listing skips clone size in some rows; elsewhere it reads once, few, many or a size class.

D: -; J: TRBJ1-1; size: -; V: TRBV19; DNA: TGTGCCAGTAGTGTAAACAGGGTAGTGAACACTGAAGCTTTCTTT; CDR3: CASSVNRVVNTEAFF
D: TRBD1; J: TRBJ2-2; size: -; V: TRBV4-1; DNA: TGCGCCAGCAGCCCGGGGACAGCGAACACCGGGGAGCTGTTTTTT; CDR3: CASSPGTANTGELFF
D: -; J: TRBJ1-1; size: -; V: TRBV14; DNA: TGTGCCAGCAGCCCCCGGGGGTACACTGAAGCTTTCTTT; CDR3: CASSPRGYTEAFF
D: -; J: TRBJ1-5; size: few; V: TRBV6-1; DNA: TGTGCCAGCACGGGGACACCCGATCAGCCCCAGCATTTT; CDR3: CASTGTPDQPQHF
D: -; J: TRBJ2-7; size: -; V: TRBV19; DNA: TGTGCCAGTAGTTCTGATGGAGGGACAGCATCCTACGAGCAGTACTTC; CDR3: CASSSDGGTASYEQYF
D: TRBD1; J: TRBJ1-1; size: -; V: TRBV9; DNA: TGTGCCAGCAGCCCGACAGGGGGAGGGAACACTGAAGCTTTCTTT; CDR3: CASSPTGGGNTEAFF
D: TRBD2; J: TRBJ2-2; size: -; V: TRBV6-4; DNA: TGTGCCAGCAGTGCCGCTAGCGGGAGTAGTGGCGGGGAGCTGTTTTTT; CDR3: CASSAASGSSGGELFF
D: -; J: TRBJ2-5; size: -; V: TRBV27; DNA: TGTGCCAGCTCGCCGGGATCTTCGCGGGAGACCCAGTACTTC; CDR3: CASSPGSSRETQYF
D: -; J: TRBJ2-1; size: -; V: TRBV7-3; DNA: TGTGCCAGCAGCTTCATCGGGGATGAGCAGTTCTTC; CDR3: CASSFIGDEQFF
D: -; J: TRBJ2-7; size: -; V: TRBV28; DNA: TGTGCCAGCAGAGGACATTCGGGTTACTCCTACGAGCAGTACTTC; CDR3: CASRGHSGYSYEQYF
D: TRBD2; J: TRBJ2-1; size: -; V: TRBV18; DNA: TGTGCCAGCTCACCTATCTCGACTAGCTTTGAGCAGTTCTTC; CDR3: CASSPISTSFEQFF